These 10 T cell receptor beta chains were sequenced from one sample in a study of blood T cell repertoires in COVID-19. Clones were sequenced by immunoSEQ multiplex PCR, and TCRdb holds only the in-frame ones, with some missing. Of around 100,000 clones in the sample, about nine tenths were seen once. The sequencing input was peripheral blood. The receptors were sampled from a woman over 75 with acute or convalescent COVID-19.

The V call is TRBV19, the J call TRBJ1-1; D is unclear. The ends were cut back, 10 bases at V and 5 bases at J, with 14 bases in the middle. Per germline, CDR1 LNHDA and CDR2 SQIVND (reference sequence). The CDR3 length is 12 residues. DNA of the CDR3: TGTGCCACCGGTCCCGCGGGAACTGAAGCTTTCTTT. Translated: CATGPAGTEAFF.

The rearrangement joins TRBV20-1 to TRBJ1-4, with D unclear. Trimming removed 3 bases at V and 7 bases at J, with 12 bases between. Germline V lookup: CDR1 DFQATT, CDR2 SNEGSKA (reference sequence). This CDR3 region has 13 residues. The CDR3 is CSASGGGGEKLFF. CDR3 DNA: TGCAGTGCTAGTGGTGGTGGCGGTGAAAAACTGTTTTTT.

The chain couples TRBV3-1 (or the pseudogene TRBV3-2) to TRBJ2-1; D remains unclear. CDR1 and CDR2 (germline): LGHDT, YNNKEL (reference sequence). Trimming pared 0 bases from V and 8 bases from J, leaving 5 bases between. The CDR3 has 12 residues. CDR3 nucleotide sequence: TGTGCCAGCAGCCAAGATCTTGATGAGCAGTTCTTC. Translated: CASSQDLDEQFF.

V is TRBV11-3 and J is TRBJ2-1, with 11 nucleotides matching TRBD2. Unmatched junction bases numbered 4, after V lost 3 bases and J lost 6 bases. The CDR3 contains 15 residues. Germline values: CDR1 SGHNT, CDR2 YENEEA. The chain's CDR3 is CASSFSGGATNEQFF. The CDR3 bases are TGTGCCAGCAGCTTTAGCGGGGGGGCCACCAATGAGCAGTTCTTC.

The J gene is TRBJ2-1, the V gene TRBV20-1; 9 positions match TRBD1. The CDR3 contains 14 residues. The germline V gene encodes CDR1 DFQATT and CDR2 SNEGSKA (reference sequence). The V gene end was trimmed by 3 bases and the J gene end by 3 bases; junction bases not matched to a gene: 3. The CDR3 DNA follows: TGCAGTGCTAGTCTGGACAGGGGCTACAATGAGCAGTTCTTC. It translates to CSASLDRGYNEQFF.

The chain carries TRBV12-3 or TRBV12-4 and TRBJ2-1, with a tentative D call TRBD2 (6 bases). V was clipped by 6 bases and J by 8 bases, with 8 bases between them. The CDR3 has 11 residues. CDR3 bases: TGTGCCAGCAGCCAGCGGGATGAGCAGTTCTTC. Translation: CASSQRDEQFF.

The rearrangement uses TRBV19 and TRBJ2-7; 11 bases map to TRBD1. This CDR3 is built from 15 residues. The V gene end was trimmed by 4 bases and the J gene end by 2 bases; junction bases not matched to a gene: 4. Germline values: CDR1 LNHDA, CDR2 SQIVND (reference sequence). CDR3 nucleotides: TGTGCCAGTAGTACGCCGGGACAGGGGGCCTACGAGCAGTACTTC. Its translation is CASSTPGQGAYEQYF.

This chain joins TRBV5-4 and TRBJ1-6; D gene uncertain. V dropped 0 bases and J dropped 8 bases, with 6 bases sitting between them. The CDR3 length is 13 residues. Germline lookup yields CDR1 SGHNT and CDR2 YYREEE (reference sequence). The CDR3 DNA reads as TGTGCCAGCAGCTTGGGACGGGATTCACCCCTCCACTTT. Encoded protein: CASSLGRDSPLHF.

This chain links TRBV9 with TRBJ1-6, with 10 bases lining up with TRBD1. This CDR3 comprises 16 residues. The trim removed 0 bases at V and 6 bases at J, leaving 3 bases unmatched. Per germline, CDR1 SGDLS and CDR2 YYNGEE. CDR3 region: CASSVVGDRGNSPLHF. The CDR3 region has the DNA TGTGCCAGCAGCGTAGTGGGGGACAGGGGTAATTCACCCCTCCACTTT.

This chain connects TRBV19 to TRBJ2-1, with 9 bases fitting TRBD2. The germline gives CDR1 LNHDA, CDR2 SQIVND (reference sequence). CDR3 length: 14 amino acids. J was trimmed by 9 bases and V by 5 bases; bases with no gene match: 8. The CDR3 DNA follows: TGTGCCAGTAGTGGGAACGGACTAGCGTTTGAGCAGTTCTTC. It translates to CASSGNGLAFEQFF.